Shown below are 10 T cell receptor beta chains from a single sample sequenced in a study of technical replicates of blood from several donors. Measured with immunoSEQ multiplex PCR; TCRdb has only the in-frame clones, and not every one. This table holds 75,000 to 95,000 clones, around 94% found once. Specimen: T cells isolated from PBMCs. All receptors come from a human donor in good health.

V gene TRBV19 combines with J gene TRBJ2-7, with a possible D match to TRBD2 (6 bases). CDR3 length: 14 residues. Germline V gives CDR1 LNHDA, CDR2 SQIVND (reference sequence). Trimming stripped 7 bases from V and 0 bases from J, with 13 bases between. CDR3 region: CASTPETSSYEQYF. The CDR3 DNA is TGTGCCAGTACCCCCGAGACTAGCTCCTACGAGCAGTACTTC.

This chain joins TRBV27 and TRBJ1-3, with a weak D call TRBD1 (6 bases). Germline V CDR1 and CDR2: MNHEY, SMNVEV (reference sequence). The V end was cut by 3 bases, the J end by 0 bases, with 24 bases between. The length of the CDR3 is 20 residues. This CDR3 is CASSFPDRDLSRSSGNTIYF. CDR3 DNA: TGTGCCAGCAGTTTCCCGGACAGAGATCTGTCTCGGTCCTCTGGAAACACCATATATTTT.

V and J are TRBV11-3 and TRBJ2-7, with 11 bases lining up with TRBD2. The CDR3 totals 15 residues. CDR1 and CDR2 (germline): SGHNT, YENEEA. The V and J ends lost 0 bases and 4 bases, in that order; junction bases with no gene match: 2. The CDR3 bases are TGTGCCAGCAGCTTAGAAGGACTAGCGGGTTACGAGCAGTACTTC. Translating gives CASSLEGLAGYEQYF.

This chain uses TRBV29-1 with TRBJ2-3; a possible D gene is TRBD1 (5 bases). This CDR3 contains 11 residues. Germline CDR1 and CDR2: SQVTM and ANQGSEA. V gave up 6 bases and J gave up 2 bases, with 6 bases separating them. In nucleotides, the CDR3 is TGCAGCGTGGGGCCCACAGATACGCAGTATTTT. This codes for CSVGPTDTQYF.

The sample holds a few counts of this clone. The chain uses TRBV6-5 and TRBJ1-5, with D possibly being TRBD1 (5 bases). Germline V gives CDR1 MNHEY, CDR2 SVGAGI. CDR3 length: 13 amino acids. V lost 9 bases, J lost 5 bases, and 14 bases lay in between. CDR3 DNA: TGTGCCAGTGCACAGGAAACTTATCAGCCCCAGCATTTT. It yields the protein CASAQETYQPQHF.

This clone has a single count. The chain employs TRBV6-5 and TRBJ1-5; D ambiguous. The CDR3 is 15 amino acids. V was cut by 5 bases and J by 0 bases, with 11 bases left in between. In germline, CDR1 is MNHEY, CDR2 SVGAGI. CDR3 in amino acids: CASSATRNSNQPQHF. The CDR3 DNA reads TGTGCCAGCAGTGCGACACGTAATAGCAATCAGCCCCAGCATTTT.

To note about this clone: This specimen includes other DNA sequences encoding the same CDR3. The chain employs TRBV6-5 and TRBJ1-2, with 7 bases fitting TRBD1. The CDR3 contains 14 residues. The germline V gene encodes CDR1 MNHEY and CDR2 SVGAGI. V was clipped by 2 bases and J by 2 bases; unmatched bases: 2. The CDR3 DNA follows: TGTGCCAGCAGTTACGGGACAGACAACTATGGCTACACCTTC. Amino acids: CASSYGTDNYGYTF.

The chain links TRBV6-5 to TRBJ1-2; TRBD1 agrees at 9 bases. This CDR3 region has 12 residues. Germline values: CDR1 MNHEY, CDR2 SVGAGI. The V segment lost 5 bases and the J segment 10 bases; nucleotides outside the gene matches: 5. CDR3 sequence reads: CASSLDRGDYTF. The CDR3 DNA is TGTGCCAGCAGTCTAGACAGGGGGGACTACACCTTC.

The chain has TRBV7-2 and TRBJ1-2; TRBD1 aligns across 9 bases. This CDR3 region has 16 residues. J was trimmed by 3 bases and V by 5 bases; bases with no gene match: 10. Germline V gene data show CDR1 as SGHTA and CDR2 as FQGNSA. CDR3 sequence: CASSRNTGGAHYGYTF. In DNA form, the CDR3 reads TGTGCCAGCAGCCGTAATACAGGGGGCGCCCACTATGGCTACACCTTC.

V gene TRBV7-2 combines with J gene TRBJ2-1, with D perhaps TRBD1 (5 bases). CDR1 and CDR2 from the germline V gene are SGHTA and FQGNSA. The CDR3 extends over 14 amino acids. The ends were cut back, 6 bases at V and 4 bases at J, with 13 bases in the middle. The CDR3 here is CASSPGNAYNEQFF. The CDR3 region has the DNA TGTGCCAGCAGTCCAGGGAACGCGTACAATGAGCAGTTCTTC.